These 28 T cell receptor beta chains share one sample of origin, sequenced in a study of blood T cells in healthy people across ages. Primers used in a second PCR of about 6 to 11 cycles were a sample-barcoded 5' primer and a J-beta primer mix. TCRdb used MiXCR to reprocess the 5' RACE reads, holding one entry per CDR3 protein. The sample shows around 790,000 distinct CDR3 sequences, around 43% of them seen only once. The sequenced material came from blood. Every receptor here comes from a man aged 55-75 years in good health.

Remarks on this clonotype: One end of the junction does not line up with germline, which may come from a read error. This chain uses TRBV6-6 with TRBJ2-5; no definite D call. The germline gives CDR1 MNHNY, CDR2 SVGAGI (reference sequence). The CDR3 covers 16 residues. For the CDR3, the DNA is TGTGCCAGCAGTTACCGGCCCCTGGACCTTTCAGAGACCCAGTGCTTC. Encoded protein: CASSYRPLDLSETQCF.

This clonotype was recorded many times. The genes are TRBV20-1 and TRBJ2-5; 8 nucleotides match TRBD2. Germline V CDR1 and CDR2: DFQATT, SNEGSKA (reference sequence). The length of the CDR3 is 14 residues. The ends lost 1 base at V and 4 bases at J; junction bases unmatched: 5. For the CDR3, the DNA is TGCAGTGCTAGAGCCCCGGGGGGGCCAGAGACCCAGTACTTC. As protein: CSARAPGGPETQYF.

This clonotype appeared a few times. The V and J genes are TRBV20-1 and TRBJ2-1; 11 positions match TRBD2. The CDR3 totals 15 residues. Germline loops: CDR1 DFQATT, CDR2 SNEGSKA (reference sequence). With V trimmed by 0 bases and J by 2 bases, 0 bases remained unmatched. Here the CDR3 reads CSARDSGGAYNEQFF. DNA of the CDR3: TGCAGTGCTAGAGATAGCGGGGGGGCCTACAATGAGCAGTTCTTC.

The gene calls are TRBV2 and TRBJ2-5; 7 bases line up with TRBD2. CDR1 SNHLY and CDR2 FYNNEI come from the germline V gene. Trimming cost V 2 bases and J 4 bases; bases outside gene matches: 4. There are 14 residues in the CDR3. This CDR3 is CASSERAGRETQYF. The CDR3 bases are TGTGCCAGCAGTGAACGAGCGGGGAGAGAGACCCAGTACTTC.

A few counts support this clonotype. V and J are TRBV7-8 and TRBJ2-5; the D is unclear. Germline V gene sequence: CDR1 SGHVS, CDR2 FQNEAQ. Trimming removed 3 bases at V and 3 bases at J, with 14 bases between. This CDR3 contains 15 residues. CDR3 in DNA: TGTGCCAGCAGCTTGTGGGCCCTACCCAAAGAGACCCAGTACTTC. It encodes CASSLWALPKETQYF.

The chain joins TRBV5-8 to TRBJ1-5; D is possibly TRBD1 (6 bases). The CDR3 has 15 amino acids. CDR1 SGHTS and CDR2 YDEGEE come from the germline V gene. Trimming took off 6 bases at V and 2 bases at J, with 15 bases between the two ends. The CDR3 loop is CASTHQGRGNQPQHF. The CDR3 nucleotides read TGTGCCAGCACTCACCAGGGGAGGGGCAATCAGCCCCAGCATTTT.

This rearrangement joins TRBV5-1 to TRBJ1-1; 8 nucleotides line up with TRBD1. CDR3 length: 16 amino acids. After removal of 5 bases from V and 1 base from J, the junction contained 10 bases not matched to a gene. Looked up from germline, CDR1 is SGHRS and CDR2 is YFSETQ. CDR3 region: CASRRGQGEGNTEAFF. In DNA form, the CDR3 reads TGCGCCAGCAGAAGAGGACAGGGAGAAGGGAACACTGAAGCTTTCTTT.

This clonotype was seen only a few times. This chain connects TRBV6-5 to TRBJ2-4; D not certain. The DNA end is a closer match to TRBJ2-7, so the J assignment may be wrong. The CDR3 consists of 15 residues. The germline V gene has CDR1 MNHEY and CDR2 SVGAGI. The CDR3 region has the DNA TGTGCCAGCAGTTACTCGATCGGGTTAGGCTACGAGCAGTACTTC. Translated: CASSYSIGLGYEQYF.

The sample holds a few counts of this clonotype. The V and J genes are TRBV20-1 and TRBJ2-3, with 8 bases that match TRBD2. With V trimmed by 6 bases and J by 5 bases, 13 bases remained unmatched. This CDR3 has 15 residues. Germline loops: CDR1 DFQATT, CDR2 SNEGSKA (reference sequence). The DNA for the CDR3 is TGCAGTGCCCGCCCCACGGGGGGGCGGGTAGATACGCAGTATTTT. This gives the protein CSARPTGGRVDTQYF.

This chain connects TRBV20-1 to TRBJ2-5; 8 positions agree with TRBD2. The assigned J gene may be wrong: the sequence end matches TRBJ2-7 better. This CDR3 contains 14 residues. Germline V gene lookup returns CDR1 DFQATT and CDR2 SNEGSKA (reference sequence). CDR3 in DNA: TGCAGTGCTCTCACCGGGACTAGGACTGACGAGCAGTACTTC. Translating it yields CSALTGTRTDEQYF.

The chain links TRBV20-1 to TRBJ2-3; D is undetermined. Germline V gene sequence: CDR1 DFQATT, CDR2 SNEGSKA (reference sequence). CDR3 length equals 15 residues. V lost 2 bases, J lost 4 bases, and 16 bases lay in between. CDR3 loop: CSARRAPNGADTQYF. Written as DNA, the CDR3 is TGCAGTGCTAGAAGGGCCCCAAATGGTGCAGATACGCAGTATTTT.

This clonotype was seen a handful of times. The chain links TRBV4-3 to TRBJ2-1; 10 bases are shared with TRBD1. This CDR3 contains 15 residues. Germline V CDR1 and CDR2: LGHNA, YSLEER. The trim removed 1 base at V and 9 bases at J, leaving 6 bases unmatched. CDR3 in DNA: TGCGCCAGCAGCCAAGTGGGACAGGGGTCAACTGAGCAGTTCTTC. Protein product: CASSQVGQGSTEQFF.

The chain has TRBV5-4 and TRBJ2-3; a weak D match, TRBD2 (6 bases). The V gene's germline CDR1 is SGHNT and CDR2 YYREEE (reference sequence). This CDR3 has 16 amino acids. Trimming shortened V by 1 base and J by 6 bases, and 18 bases separated the two germline ends. CDR3 sequence: CASSLTVGGFGDTQYF. CDR3 in DNA: TGTGCCAGCAGCTTGACCGTGGGGGGATTTGGTGATACGCAGTATTTT.

This clonotype came up a few times. This sequence joins TRBV11-2 and TRBJ2-1, with TRBD2 as a possible D gene (5 bases). This CDR3 contains 14 residues. Between the trimmed V and J ends, which lost 8 bases and 4 bases, there was a span of 15 bases. Per germline, CDR1 SGHAT and CDR2 FQNNGV. CDR3 amino acids: CASEFGVSYNEQFF. The CDR3 DNA sequence: TGTGCCAGCGAGTTCGGGGTTTCATACAATGAGCAGTTCTTC.

This rearrangement joins TRBV27 to TRBJ1-2; 7 bases line up with TRBD1. Germline values: CDR1 MNHEY, CDR2 SMNVEV (reference sequence). Trimming removed 10 bases from V and 3 bases from J; junction bases left unmatched: 17. The CDR3 runs to 16 residues. CDR3 sequence (DNA): TGTGCCACCCGAACAGGGGAGGGTTTTTCGGACTATGGCTACACCTTC. Translated, it gives CATRTGEGFSDYGYTF.

In this sample, this clonotype turned up many times. V and J are TRBV12-3 or TRBV12-4 and TRBJ1-4; 10 nucleotides line up with TRBD1. V gave up 5 bases and J gave up 4 bases; unmatched junction bases: 1. CDR3 size: 14 residues. CDR3 coding DNA: TGTGCCAGCAGTCGGGACAGGGGTAATGAAAAACTGTTTTTT. Protein sequence: CASSRDRGNEKLFF.

This chain uses TRBV20-1 with TRBJ1-4, with 7 bases matching TRBD1. The CDR3 sequence is 14 residues long. Germline CDR1 reads DFQATT; CDR2 reads SNEGSKA (reference sequence). With V trimmed by 4 bases and J by 4 bases, 6 bases remained unmatched. The CDR3 nucleotides read TGCAGTGCTATAGGGACAGCCAATAATGAAAAACTGTTTTTT. Translating gives CSAIGTANNEKLFF.

The chain carries TRBV18 and TRBJ1-2; TRBD1 might be the D (6 bases). This CDR3 spans 14 amino acids. V lost 3 bases and J 5 bases, leaving 13 bases between the germline ends. From germline, CDR1 is KGHSH and CDR2 LQKENI. The CDR3 spells CASSPTGSEYGYTF. For the CDR3, the DNA is TGTGCCAGCTCACCGACAGGATCGGAGTATGGCTACACCTTC.

This clonotype occurred a few times. V gene TRBV6-5 combines with J gene TRBJ2-7; no clear D gene. V was pared by 0 bases and J by 2 bases, with 20 bases between. CDR1 and CDR2 from the germline V gene are MNHEY and SVGAGI. This CDR3 contains 18 residues. CDR3 nucleotide sequence: TGTGCCAGCAGTTACTCTGACCTTGGACCGATAGGGACCTACGAGCAGTACTTC. Protein product: CASSYSDLGPIGTYEQYF.

As concerns this clonotype: A junction boundary mismatches the germline segment, possibly from a read error. This chain joins TRBV6-5 and TRBJ2-7, with TRBD1 matching 7 bases. Germline V lookup: CDR1 MNHEY, CDR2 SVGAGI. The CDR3 loop spans 15 amino acids. The CDR3 protein is CASSRDSWSSYKQYF. The CDR3 DNA follows: TGTGCCAGCAGTCGGGACAGCTGGAGCTCCTACAAGCAGTACTTC.

This clonotype came up many times. V and J are TRBV27 and TRBJ2-5; tentatively, D is TRBD2 (7 bases). The CDR3 runs 12 residues. Trimming shortened V by 8 bases and J by 4 bases, and 11 bases separated the two germline ends. Germline V CDR1 and CDR2: MNHEY, SMNVEV (reference sequence). The CDR3: CASRGAGETQYF. The CDR3 DNA follows: TGTGCCAGCCGGGGGGCGGGAGAGACCCAGTACTTC.

The chain combines TRBV20-1 with TRBJ2-3, with 9 bases lining up with TRBD2. The V and J ends lost 1 base and 2 bases, in that order; junction bases with no gene match: 4. CDR3 length: 15 amino acids. Germline CDR1 reads DFQATT; CDR2 reads SNEGSKA (reference sequence). The CDR3 is CSARAPSGNTDTQYF. CDR3 bases: TGCAGTGCTAGAGCTCCTAGCGGGAACACAGATACGCAGTATTTT.

The sample holds one count of this clonotype. The chain recombines TRBV10-3 with TRBJ2-5, with a possible D match to TRBD1 (5 bases). V lost 2 bases to trimming and J lost 2 bases, with 12 bases between them. The CDR3 is 15 amino acids. Germline CDR1 is ENHRY and CDR2 is SYGVKD. The DNA of the CDR3 is TGTGCCATCAGTGAGAGAAAACAGGCTCAAGAGACCCAGTACTTC. It encodes CAISERKQAQETQYF.

The rearrangement links TRBV6-2 or TRBV6-3 to TRBJ2-2; no clear D gene. Trimming left V 0 bases short and J 0 bases short, with 11 bases between. The CDR3 extends over 17 amino acids. Germline CDR1 is MNHEY and CDR2 is SVGEGT. This chain's CDR3 is CASSYSTAFTNTGELFF. The CDR3 bases are TGTGCCAGCAGTTACTCGACGGCCTTTACGAACACCGGGGAGCTGTTTTTT.

DNA of the CDR3: TGTGCCAGCAGCCCCCGGGGGGGCGACTCCTACGAGCAGTACTTC. It specifies CASSPRGGDSYEQYF. J is TRBJ2-7 and V is TRBV7-2; 8 bases map to TRBD2. This CDR3 has 15 residues. V dropped 5 bases and J dropped 0; count of bases not matched to a gene: 6. The germline gives CDR1 SGHTA, CDR2 FQGNSA.

This clonotype was counted only a few times. The rearrangement links TRBV15 to TRBJ1-2; D gene unclear. V gave up 6 bases and J gave up 7 bases, with 12 bases separating them. Germline V gives CDR1 LNHNV, CDR2 YYDKDF (reference sequence). This CDR3 region has 12 residues. CDR3 loop: CATSGPLGGYTF. The DNA for the CDR3 is TGTGCCACCAGTGGACCCCTGGGTGGCTACACCTTC.

This clonotype was detected a few times. The rearrangement links TRBV6-1 to TRBJ1-4; the match to TRBD1 covers 7 bases. The CDR3 extends over 13 amino acids. Germline V gene lookup returns CDR1 MNHNS and CDR2 SASEGT. With 4 bases clipped from V and 10 bases from J, the junction kept 6 bases outside the gene matches. Written as DNA, the CDR3 is TGTGCCAGCAGTGCGGACAGGCCCGGAAAACTGTTTTTT. The encoded protein is CASSADRPGKLFF.

The CDR3 DNA is TGCGCCAGCAGCCAAGGTTTTAACACTGAAGCTTTCTTT. It encodes CASSQGFNTEAFF. The chain recombines TRBV4-3 with TRBJ1-1; D unclear. CDR3 length equals 13 residues. V lost 1 base and J 2 bases, leaving 5 bases between the germline ends. The V gene's germline CDR1 is LGHNA and CDR2 YSLEER.